This T cell receptor (beta chain) was recorded in a study of blood T cell repertoires in COVID-19. In the study overall: Specimens from acute and convalescent COVID-19 originated in the United States, Italy and Spain.

V gave up 4 bases and J gave up 4 bases; unmatched junction bases: 2. CDR1 is SGHTA and CDR2 is FQGTGA in the germline V gene. The CDR3 totals 13 residues. Profiling relied on immunoSEQ multiplex PCR, and the TCRdb table lists in-frame clones only, not all of them. The sample has about 190,000 clones; 65% to 85% are singletons. The sequenced sample consisted of peripheral blood. The clonotype originates from a man aged 55 to 70 with active or convalescent COVID-19. The genes are TRBV7-3 and TRBJ2-3; 7 nucleotides agree with TRBD1. The CDR3 sequence is CASSSGQADTQYF. In DNA form, the CDR3 reads TGTGCCAGCAGCTCCGGACAGGCAGATACGCAGTATTTT.